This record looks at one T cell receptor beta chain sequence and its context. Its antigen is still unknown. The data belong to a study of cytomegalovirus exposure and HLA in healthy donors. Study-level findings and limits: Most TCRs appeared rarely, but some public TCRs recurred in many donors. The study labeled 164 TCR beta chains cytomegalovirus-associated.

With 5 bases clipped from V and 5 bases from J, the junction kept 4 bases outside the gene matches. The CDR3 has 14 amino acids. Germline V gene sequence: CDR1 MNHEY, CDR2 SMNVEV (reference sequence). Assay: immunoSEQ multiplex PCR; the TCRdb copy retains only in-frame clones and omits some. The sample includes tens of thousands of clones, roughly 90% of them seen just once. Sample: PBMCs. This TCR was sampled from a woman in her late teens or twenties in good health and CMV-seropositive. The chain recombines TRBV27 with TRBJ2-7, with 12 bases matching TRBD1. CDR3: CASSPGTGGDEQYF. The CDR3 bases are TGTGCCAGCAGTCCCGGGACAGGGGGCGACGAGCAGTACTTC.